This TCR beta chain was captured in a study of synovial regulatory T cells in juvenile arthritis (dated by TCRdb to between 2014 and 2017). Concerning the study at large: Of the sequenced patients, a few were therapy-naive, one was treated with methotrexate plus infliximab, five or six were treated with methotrexate, and one lacked treatment information. Using matched patient samples, the researchers compared TCRbeta CDR3 repertoires across three groups: blood iaTreg cells, other blood Treg cells and synovial fluid Treg cells. Effector T cell subsets from the study cohort were also sequenced for comparisons, but the Treg dataset by itself includes only blood Treg cells and synovial fluid Treg cells. TCR repertoire comparisons included Treg and Teff subsets from roughly ten JIA patients with active disease. The investigation overall reported the following: Synovial Treg cells shared more CDR3 sequences with iaTreg cells than with other blood Treg cells, and Chao-Jaccard similarity confirmed that synovial Treg cells were more closely related to iaTreg cells. Compared with other blood Treg cells, blood iaTreg cells had lower TCR diversity, a finding consistent with antigen-driven expansion. iaTreg TCR repertoires were found to be largely private across patients and to partially overlap with synovial Teff and blood CPL repertoires.

As to this clone: Its antigen is not yet known.

TCR repertoires were obtained from roughly 11 juvenile idiopathic arthritis patients with active disease who had not reached inactive disease, of whom 3 were polyarticular and 8 were oligoarticular. A median age of around 11 years (range about 2.4-25) and a median disease duration of around 7 years (range 0.2-19.1) were recorded for the TCR-sequenced patients. Samples for TCR repertoire analysis were collected at two centres in Italy. Peripheral blood mononuclear cells were isolated using a Histopaque-1077 density gradient and were cryopreserved in about 90% FCS with approximately 10% DMSO. Preparation of the library involved the immunoSEQ multiplex PCR assay. TCRbeta CDR3 sequencing was carried out by Adaptive Biotechnologies. In the authors' own workflow: To assess repertoire similarity, the researchers used the Chao-modified Jaccard index along with median clonotype overlap taken from 200 random subsamples at equal sample size. Similarity analyses used either productive nucleotide sequences or in silico-translated amino acid sequences. To compare repertoires, the researchers applied hierarchical clustering with single linkage as well as t-SNE, based on Chao-modified Jaccard distances. Repertoire diversity was assessed with the Renyi index over a range of alpha values after the sample sizes were normalised. Sourced from immuneACCESS, this table was stored by TCRdb with only in-frame sequences that have V and J called. A share of the clones is absent; for the studies checked, an unresolved V gene accounts for under half, and the remainder has no known explanation. V and J calls and clone size are copied from that table; D and trimming were computed from the DNA. In this sample's table one finds 9,500 to 10,000 clones. The leading ten clones occupy approximately 0.99% of the sample.

Per the germline V gene (reference sequence), SGHNT is the CDR1 and YYREEE is the CDR2. The CDR3 starts with the cysteine, ends with the phenylalanine, and has 18 residues. The nucleotide record is missing. The specimen sequenced was Treg cells from blood. The cell subset or site label for this specimen denotes: remaining (HLA-DR-negative) circulating blood Treg cells. This receptor was obtained from a donor aged 2-29 years with juvenile idiopathic arthritis. The sequence joins TRBV5-4 to TRBJ2-2; TCRdb picks TRBD2, but there is no DNA to check that call. The CDR3 region: CASSSGLAGAFGTGELFF.